This T cell receptor (beta chain) was sequenced for a study of T cell repertoires in cytomegalovirus infection. TCRdb ran MiXCR on the reads and lists one entry per CDR3 protein. The data show 360,000 or so distinct CDR3 sequences, roughly a third seen once. Remarks on this clonotype: The antigen is undetermined.

Findings and caveats of the study: Public TCR beta family frequency separated CMV-and-HLA carriers, including in an independent cohort. HLA-C-restricted CMV clonotypes gave the most frequent clonotype in two of eight donors.

CDR1 and CDR2 from the germline V gene are SEHNR and FQNEAQ (reference sequence). The CDR3 has 12 amino acids. V was clipped by 5 bases and J by 3 bases, with 8 bases between them. The chain employs TRBV7-9 and TRBJ2-7, with no clear D. Sequenced material: cultured PBMCs, taken from culture after CMV antigen stimulation. The TCR originated in a human donor in good health (CMV status not recorded). Some clones in this sample may be carry-over from other donors' samples. CDR3 nucleotides: TGTGCCAGCAGCAAAAAGGTCTACGAGCAGTACTTC. Its translation is CASSKKVYEQYF.